A selection of T cell receptor beta chains follows, all from one sample in a study of immune heterogeneity within non-small cell lung tumors. TCRdb processed the multiplex PCR reads anew with MiXCR; each CDR3 protein has one entry. The data hold over 30,000 distinct CDR3 sequences, with around 26% observed a single time. Sequenced: lung tumor tissue. The receptors here all came from a man aged 40-49 years with non-small cell lung cancer. Both conserved end residues are trimmed from each CDR3. A D gene is named only where the DNA matches it firmly.

AISEPGQGGIGGEKLF,TRBV10-3,TRBD1,16,TRBJ1-4
ASSIIGRQGSTEAF,TRBV19,NA,14,TRBJ1-1
SARTASEDEKLF,TRBV20-1,NA,12,TRBJ1-4
ATSDQTSGPYNEQF,TRBV24-1,TRBD2,14,TRBJ2-1
ASSLEDEQI,TRBV11-3,NA,9,TRBJ2-1
ASRPESGTYNEQF,TRBV5-1,NA,13,TRBJ2-1
ASSPRGVGTEAF,TRBV3-1,NA,12,TRBJ1-1
ASTGRGINYGYT,TRBV6-1,NA,12,TRBJ1-2
TSTADSYNEQF,TRBV5-1,NA,11,TRBJ2-1
SAREISGRMGEQY,TRBV20-1,TRBD2,13,TRBJ2-7
ASSEETSYNEQF,TRBV2,NA,12,TRBJ2-1
ASSRGDRGLGSPLH,TRBV9,TRBD1,14,TRBJ1-6
ASSPSGGAGQPQH,TRBV18,NA,13,TRBJ1-5
ASSLKGPDTGELF,TRBV7-9,NA,13,TRBJ2-2
ASRSGTGGQHEQY,TRBV5-6,TRBD1,13,TRBJ2-7
SARASGSTDTQY,TRBV20-1,TRBD2,12,TRBJ2-3
SAREGTNEQY,TRBV20-1,NA,10,TRBJ2-7
ASRGRGNGELF,TRBV6-4,NA,11,TRBJ2-2
AAWAWHMNTESF,TRBV19,NA,12,TRBJ1-1
VTSTYRGIGSPLH,TRBV15,NA,13,TRBJ1-6
SAGPTGPSTDTQY,TRBV20-1,TRBD1,13,TRBJ2-3
SVRGGPFNEQF,TRBV20-1,NA,11,TRBJ2-1
ASARTVTQY,TRBV12-5,NA,9,TRBJ2-3
ASSVAGLFLTYNEQF,TRBV2,NA,15,TRBJ2-1
ASSGHATDTQY,TRBV7-2,NA,11,TRBJ2-3
SAIKGATPTDTQY,TRBV20-1,NA,13,TRBJ2-3
ASSLSTGEQY,TRBV7-9,NA,10,TRBJ2-7
ATSERGQGYQPQH,TRBV24-1,TRBD1,13,TRBJ1-5
PSSDRGNGNTIY,TRBV6-1,TRBD1,12,TRBJ1-3
ASSFGSSYNEQF,TRBV5-8,NA,12,TRBJ2-1
ASSPRIAGWRQETQY,TRBV7-8,TRBD2,15,TRBJ2-5
ASSGWDTNTEAF,TRBV7-6,NA,12,TRBJ1-1